A single sample is the source of the 17 T cell receptor beta chains below, sequenced in a study of T cells after yellow fever vaccination. TCRdb independently ran MiXCR on the 5' RACE reads; one entry per CDR3 protein. This repertoire shows some 120,000 distinct CDR3 sequences, about 8.8% found once; its top ten account for almost 40%. The sample in question was CD8+ T cells sorted from PBMCs, obtained on the day of the yellow fever booster vaccination. Receptors originate from a man aged 18 to 35 who received the YFV17D yellow fever vaccine.

This clonotype turned up a few times. The chain is built from TRBV5-5 and TRBJ1-2, with 9 positions matching TRBD1. V lost 4 bases, J lost 3 bases, and 7 bases stayed unmatched. This CDR3 region has 15 residues. CDR1 and CDR2 (germline): SGHKS, YYEKEE (reference sequence). This CDR3 is CASSVRQGVDYGYTF. CDR3 DNA sequence: TGTGCCAGCAGCGTACGACAGGGGGTTGACTATGGCTACACCTTC.

The table lists this clonotype with a few counts. The chain employs TRBV27 and TRBJ2-4; no reliable D call. The V gene's germline CDR1 is MNHEY and CDR2 SMNVEV (reference sequence). This CDR3 spans 14 amino acids. Deletions cut 5 bases from V and 0 bases from J, with 8 bases between. The CDR3 DNA reads TGTGCCAGCAGTACGACGGTAGCCAAAAACATTCAGTACTTC. Translated: CASSTTVAKNIQYF.

This clonotype showed up just a few times. The chain carries TRBV7-6 and TRBJ2-1; TRBD1 matches 9 bases. CDR1 is SGHVS and CDR2 is FNYEAQ in the germline V gene. After removal of 5 bases from V and 4 bases from J, the junction contained 6 bases not matched to a gene. The CDR3 is 15 amino acids. The CDR3 bases are TGTGCCAGCAGCCGTTCTGACAGGGGGTACAATGAGCAGTTCTTC. Protein sequence: CASSRSDRGYNEQFF.

This rearrangement joins TRBV12-3 or TRBV12-4 to TRBJ1-5; D call uncertain. V was cut by 4 bases and J by 2 bases, with 6 bases left in between. This CDR3 has 13 amino acids. Here the CDR3 reads CASSSPGNQPQHF. The CDR3 nucleotides read TGTGCCAGCAGTTCCCCGGGCAATCAGCCCCAGCATTTT.

This chain uses TRBV5-1 with TRBJ2-1, with TRBD2 as a possible D gene (5 bases). V lost 0 bases to trimming and J lost 0 bases, with 7 bases between them. This CDR3 is 15 amino acids long. CDR1 and CDR2 (germline): SGHRS, YFSETQ. CDR3 DNA sequence: TGCGCCAGCAGCTTGGTGGCGGGCTCCTACAATGAGCAGTTCTTC. As protein: CASSLVAGSYNEQFF.

There are a few counts of this clonotype. J is TRBJ2-7 and V is TRBV4-1; 12 bases are a match to TRBD1. Germline values: CDR1 MGHRA, CDR2 YSYEKL. This CDR3 is built from 17 residues. V was pared by 5 bases and J by 2 bases, with 10 bases of the junction left unmatched. CDR3 sequence: CASSSGTGGWVAYEQYF. The CDR3 nucleotides read TGCGCCAGCAGCTCCGGGACAGGGGGCTGGGTTGCCTACGAGCAGTACTTC.

V gene TRBV15 combines with J gene TRBJ2-3; 8 nucleotides line up with TRBD1. Germline-derived CDR1 and CDR2 are LNHNV and YYDKDF (reference sequence). V trimming: 3 bases; J trimming: 4 bases; junction bases outside the gene matches: 9. This CDR3 spans 16 amino acids. The CDR3 is CATSSPGAGGADTQYF. DNA of the CDR3: TGTGCCACCAGCAGCCCAGGGGCAGGGGGCGCAGATACGCAGTATTTT.

CDR3 region: CASSPLAGGLSDTQYF. The CDR3 nucleotides are TGCGCCAGCAGCCCACTAGCGGGGGGGCTTTCAGATACGCAGTATTTT. V usage is TRBV4-3 and J usage is TRBJ2-3, with 13 positions matching TRBD2. This CDR3 is 16 amino acids long. The V and J ends lost 4 bases and 4 bases, in that order; junction bases with no gene match: 5. CDR1 and CDR2 from the germline V gene are LGHNA and YSLEER.

The chain carries TRBV27 and TRBJ2-3; 9 nucleotides agree with TRBD2. This CDR3 spans 16 amino acids. Germline V gene data show CDR1 as MNHEY and CDR2 as SMNVEV (reference sequence). The V and J ends lost 6 bases and 6 bases, in that order; junction bases with no gene match: 13. As DNA, the CDR3 is TGTGCCAGCAGCTTCCAGGCGGGGGGGCCTCTGGATACGCAGTATTTT. This encodes CASSFQAGGPLDTQYF.

This clonotype occurred many times. V usage is TRBV7-2 and J usage is TRBJ2-1; 8 bases align to TRBD1. The CDR3 runs to 16 residues. The V and J ends lost 4 bases and 9 bases, in that order; junction bases with no gene match: 14. Germline lookup yields CDR1 SGHTA and CDR2 FQGNSA. The CDR3: CASSSRDRPIFGEQFF. Written as DNA, the CDR3 is TGTGCCAGCAGCTCGAGGGACAGGCCCATTTTCGGTGAGCAGTTCTTC.

Only a few counts were recorded for this clonotype. CDR3: CASSYTGYEQYV. In DNA, the CDR3 is TGTGCCAGCAGTTACACGGGCTACGAGCAGTACGTC. The chain uses TRBV6-6 and TRBJ2-7, with D unresolved. The V end was cut by 2 bases, the J end by 3 bases, with 5 bases between. From germline, CDR1 is MNHNY and CDR2 SVGAGI (reference sequence). The CDR3 consists of 12 residues.

This clonotype was counted a few times. The chain combines TRBV6-2 or TRBV6-3 with TRBJ2-5; 12 bases are a match to TRBD2. This CDR3 spans 15 amino acids. Germline V gene data show CDR1 as MNHEY and CDR2 as SVGEGT. With 7 bases clipped from V and 1 base from J, the junction kept 4 bases outside the gene matches. The CDR3 DNA reads TGTGCCAGCATCGGACTAGCGGGGACCCAAGAGACCCAGTACTTC. This encodes CASIGLAGTQETQYF.

This clonotype was picked up many times. The chain employs TRBV4-3 and TRBJ2-1; TRBD2 is a possible D gene (6 bases). In germline, CDR1 is LGHNA, CDR2 YSLEER. This CDR3 contains 16 residues. V was shortened by 0 bases and J by 0 bases, with 9 bases between the two germline ends. Here the CDR3 reads CASSQDLGGSYNEQFF. CDR3 DNA: TGCGCCAGCAGCCAAGATCTGGGGGGCTCCTACAATGAGCAGTTCTTC.

The rearrangement links TRBV6-2 or TRBV6-3 to TRBJ2-7; D uncertain. Looked up from germline, CDR1 is MNHEY and CDR2 is SVGEGT. Trimming cost V 6 bases and J 3 bases, with 12 bases left between them. This CDR3 has 13 amino acids. CDR3 region: CASSPPMGYEQYV. In nucleotides, the CDR3 is TGTGCCAGCAGCCCCCCGATGGGCTACGAGCAGTACGTC.

The rearrangement links TRBV29-1 to TRBJ2-7; possibly TRBD1 for D (6 bases). From germline, CDR1 is SQVTM and CDR2 ANQGSEA. Trimming left V 5 bases short and J 3 bases short, with 17 bases between. The CDR3 totals 14 residues. As DNA, the CDR3 is TGCAGCGTTCAGATCCGGGACAACGGCTACGAGCAGTACTTC. Protein product: CSVQIRDNGYEQYF.

The chain links TRBV12-3 or TRBV12-4 to TRBJ2-7; no definite D call. CDR3 length equals 12 residues. The V end was cut by 2 bases, the J end by 3 bases, with 5 bases between. The CDR3 sequence is CASSLHYYEQYF. The CDR3 bases are TGTGCCAGCAGTTTACACTACTACGAGCAGTACTTC.

The table lists this clonotype with many counts. V is TRBV12-3 or TRBV12-4 and J is TRBJ2-3, with D perhaps TRBD2 (6 bases). Trimming stripped 3 bases from V and 1 base from J, with 14 bases between. The CDR3 length is 16 residues. CDR3 sequence reads: CASSFPQGGGTDTQYF. For the CDR3, the DNA is TGTGCCAGCAGTTTTCCGCAGGGAGGCGGCACAGATACGCAGTATTTT.